The following is a T cell receptor beta chain sequence with its context. The V gene's germline CDR1 is MNHEY and CDR2 SVGAGI. The V end lost 6 bases, the J end lost 10 bases, and 19 bases lay between the germline ends. This CDR3 region has 14 residues. All enrollees were roughly 18 to 100 years old and from 25 or so US areas. Cohorts were based on clinical histories the participants reported. These data come from a study of blood T cell repertoires in COVID-19. Study details: Two consecutive negative NP/OP PCR tests, clearance, or resolved symptoms defined Cohort 3 recovery.

As originally analysed: Estimated nucleated cell counts came from reference gene primer amplification. Profiled with immunoSEQ multiplex PCR; TCRdb holds only in-frame clones, not every one. That table is the source of V, J and clone size, and D and trimming were worked out from the DNA. The data hold 250,000 to 300,000 clones, with around 90% observed a single time. The rearrangement links TRBV6-5 to TRBJ2-1; D is perhaps TRBD1 (5 bases). This sequence originates from a woman aged 55-69 years in a cohort exposed to, infected with or recovered from COVID-19 (not recorded which). Specimen: PBMCs or T cells enriched from blood (not recorded which). The CDR3 bases are TGTGCCAGCAGATTGGGCTCAGGGCCGCCCGAGCAGTTCTTC. It codes for CASRLGSGPPEQFF.